Listed below are T cell receptor beta chains from one sample, sequenced in a study of blood T cell repertoires in COVID-19. Clones were sequenced by immunoSEQ multiplex PCR, and TCRdb holds only the in-frame ones, with some missing. The sample has around 140,000 clones; 60% to 85% are singletons. Sequencing was carried out using peripheral blood. These receptors were obtained from a man aged 45-60 years with acute or convalescent COVID-19. The CDR3 runs from the conserved cysteine through the conserved F or W. A D gene is named only where the DNA matches it firmly. The size entry is marked missing in some rows and otherwise reads once, few, many or a size class.

TRBD1	TRBJ2-1	NA	TRBV11-3	CASSIRQGSYNEQFF	TGTGCCAGCAGCATTCGACAGGGGTCATACAATGAGCAGTTCTTC
NA	TRBJ1-1	NA	TRBV10-1	CASSEGAAEAFF	TGCGCCAGCAGTGAGGGGGCAGCTGAAGCTTTCTTT
TRBD1	TRBJ1-2	NA	TRBV27	CASSYSDRGGYGYTF	TGTGCCAGCAGTTACAGCGACAGGGGAGGCTATGGCTACACCTTC
TRBD1	TRBJ1-5	NA	TRBV18	CASSPWSTGGNQPQHF	TGTGCCAGCTCACCATGGAGCACAGGGGGCAATCAGCCCCAGCATTTT
TRBD1	TRBJ2-3	NA	TRBV27	CASSLRRGRSVDTQYF	TGTGCCAGCAGTTTACGCAGGGGGCGCTCGGTAGATACGCAGTATTTT
NA	TRBJ2-6	NA	TRBV30	CAWSYGANVLTF	TGTGCCTGGAGTTATGGGGCCAACGTCCTGACTTTC
NA	TRBJ1-1	once	TRBV5-1	CASSPDTGPPPEAFF	TGCGCCAGCAGCCCGGACACAGGGCCCCCCCCTGAAGCTTTCTTT
TRBD1	TRBJ2-2	NA	TRBV7-3	CASSLNDRVTGELFF	TGTGCCAGCAGCTTAAACGACAGGGTCACCGGGGAGCTGTTTTTT
NA	TRBJ2-2	NA	TRBV6-4	CASKQGANTGELFF	TGTGCCAGCAAACAGGGCGCGAACACCGGGGAGCTGTTTTTT
NA	TRBJ1-4	NA	TRBV6-1	CASSEAMRANEKLFF	TGTGCCAGCAGTGAAGCGATGAGGGCAAATGAAAAACTGTTTTTT
NA	TRBJ1-5	NA	TRBV3-1/TRBV3-2	CAYWREQPQHF	TGTGCCTACTGGAGGGAACAGCCCCAGCATTTT
TRBD1	TRBJ1-2	NA	TRBV7-2	CASSLADRGYGYTF	TGTGCCAGCAGCTTAGCGGACAGGGGCTATGGCTACACCTTC
NA	TRBJ1-5	NA	TRBV7-9	CASSPIGGSNQPQHF	TGTGCCAGCAGCCCCATCGGGGGTAGCAATCAGCCCCAGCATTTT
NA	TRBJ2-5	NA	TRBV19	CASSRRQVGETQYF	TGTGCCAGTAGTAGACGACAGGTCGGGGAGACCCAGTACTTC
TRBD1	TRBJ2-1	few	TRBV23-1	CASTQTGTGDWDEQFF	TGCGCCAGCACTCAAACCGGGACAGGGGATTGGGATGAGCAGTTCTTC
TRBD1	TRBJ2-3	few	TRBV19	CASSIGARGHADTQYF	TGTGCCAGTAGTATAGGGGCCAGGGGGCATGCAGATACGCAGTATTTT
NA	TRBJ2-1	NA	TRBV2	CASSELGGAQYNEQFF	TGTGCCAGCAGTGAACTCGGGGGAGCTCAATACAATGAGCAGTTCTTC
TRBD1	TRBJ1-2	few	TRBV5-6	CASSMGDRAYYGYTF	TGTGCCAGCAGCATGGGGGACAGGGCGTACTATGGCTACACCTTC
TRBD1	TRBJ1-4	NA	TRBV6-5	CASTLTGGKLFF	TGTGCCAGCACCCTGACAGGGGGAAAACTGTTTTTT
NA	TRBJ2-5	NA	TRBV5-5	CASSLGGYETQYF	TGTGCCAGCAGCTTGGGCGGGTACGAGACCCAGTACTTC
TRBD1	TRBJ1-1	NA	TRBV3-1/TRBV3-2	CASSSDRGAFF	TGTGCCAGCAGCTCGGACAGGGGGGCTTTCTTT
NA	TRBJ1-2	NA	TRBV30	CAWTLPGYGGYTF	TGTGCCTGGACCTTACCAGGGTACGGAGGCTACACCTTC
NA	TRBJ1-1	NA	TRBV6-2/TRBV6-3	CASSYSNGVSEAFF	TGTGCCAGCAGTTACTCGAACGGGGTCTCTGAAGCTTTCTTT
NA	TRBJ1-1	few	TRBV12-3/TRBV12-4	CASSLARGYEAFF	TGTGCCAGCAGTTTAGCGCGAGGGTATGAAGCTTTCTTT
TRBD2	TRBJ2-7	NA	TRBV10-3	CAIRSSGGAEQQYF	TGTGCCATCAGGTCTAGCGGGGGGGCAGAACAACAGTACTTC
NA	TRBJ1-6	NA	TRBV30	CAWSVPVSPLHF	TGTGCCTGGAGTGTACCAGTTTCACCCCTCCACTTT
TRBD1	TRBJ1-2	once	TRBV5-6	CASSRPGTGDRYGYTF	TGTGCCAGCAGCCGACCCGGGACAGGGGATAGGTATGGCTACACCTTC
TRBD1	TRBJ2-2	many	TRBV7-9	CASSFPRLGQGTTGELFF	TGTGCCAGCAGCTTTCCCCGCCTGGGACAGGGTACCACCGGGGAGCTGTTTTTT
NA	TRBJ2-1	NA	TRBV7-9	CASSSFGGYNEQFF	TGTGCCAGCAGCTCCTTCGGCGGATACAATGAGCAGTTCTTC
NA	TRBJ1-1	NA	TRBV5-1	CASSLDQGTEAFF	TGCGCCAGCAGCTTGGACCAGGGGACTGAAGCTTTCTTT
TRBD2	TRBJ2-3	few	TRBV14	CASSHWLAGRTDTQYF	TGTGCCAGCAGCCATTGGCTAGCGGGGCGCACAGATACGCAGTATTTT
TRBD2	TRBJ2-5	NA	TRBV10-3	CAISSTSGVSQETQYF	TGTGCCATCAGTTCGACTAGCGGGGTCTCACAAGAGACCCAGTACTTC
TRBD1	TRBJ1-4	NA	TRBV19	CASEGQGKEKLFF	TGTGCCAGTGAAGGACAGGGTAAAGAAAAACTGTTTTTT
TRBD2	TRBJ2-1	few	TRBV3-1/TRBV3-2	CASSQGLAGGLNEQFF	TGTGCCAGCAGCCAAGGGCTGGCGGGGGGGCTCAATGAGCAGTTCTTC
TRBD1	TRBJ2-2	NA	TRBV24-1	CATSDSRQGRSNTGELFF	TGTGCCACCAGTGACTCCCGACAGGGAAGGTCGAACACCGGGGAGCTGTTTTTT
TRBD2	TRBJ2-7	NA	TRBV6-5	CASSYAGDYEQYF	TGTGCCAGCAGTTACGCGGGGGACTACGAGCAGTACTTC
TRBD1	TRBJ1-4	NA	TRBV10-3	CAIRPDRDEKLFF	TGTGCCATCAGACCGGACAGGGATGAAAAACTGTTTTTT
TRBD1	TRBJ1-1	NA	TRBV19	CASNQVSGPGGWTEAFF	TGTGCCAGTAACCAAGTTTCCGGGCCAGGGGGTTGGACTGAAGCTTTCTTT
NA	TRBJ1-6	NA	TRBV27	CASSLARSVDSPLHF	TGTGCCAGCAGTTTAGCCCGGAGCGTAGATTCACCCCTCCACTTT
TRBD2	TRBJ2-3	NA	TRBV28	CASSPTLAGVNTDTQYF	TGTGCCAGCAGCCCGACCCTAGCGGGGGTTAACACAGATACGCAGTATTTT
TRBD1	TRBJ2-7	once	TRBV5-6	CASSLPGQGNYEQYF	TGTGCCAGCAGCTTACCGGGACAGGGTAACTACGAGCAGTACTTC
NA	TRBJ2-3	NA	TRBV2	CASRGGRDSTQYF	TGTGCCAGCAGAGGTGGGCGGGACAGTACGCAGTATTTT
TRBD2	TRBJ2-7	NA	TRBV18	CASSPGLTTYEQYF	TGTGCCAGCTCGCCGGGACTAACCACCTACGAGCAGTACTTC
NA	TRBJ1-2	NA	TRBV29-1	CSVDARNYGYTF	TGCAGCGTTGATGCCCGGAACTATGGCTACACCTTC
TRBD1	TRBJ1-2	few	TRBV6-5	CASELQGAGYGYTF	TGTGCCAGCGAGTTACAGGGGGCCGGCTATGGCTACACCTTC
NA	TRBJ1-2	few	TRBV19	CASSIIGVNNYGYTF	TGTGCCAGTAGTATCATTGGAGTAAACAACTATGGCTACACCTTC
TRBD2	TRBJ2-2	once	TRBV7-2	CASSAGTTNTGELFF	TGTGCCAGCAGCGCCGGGACTACGAACACCGGGGAGCTGTTTTTT
NA	TRBJ2-3	once	TRBV29-1	CSVRTETPPDTQYF	TGCAGCGTCAGGACAGAAACCCCCCCAGATACGCAGTATTTT
NA	TRBJ2-1	NA	TRBV24-1	CATSETGLYAYNEQFF	TGTGCCACCAGTGAAACAGGGTTATATGCCTACAATGAGCAGTTCTTC
NA	TRBJ2-1	NA	TRBV4-2	CASSQEPGISYNEQFF	TGTGCCAGCAGCCAAGAACCCGGGATTTCCTACAATGAGCAGTTCTTC
NA	TRBJ1-3	NA	TRBV3-1/TRBV3-2	CASSQGTAGNTIYF	TGTGCCAGCAGCCAAGGGACTGCTGGAAACACCATATATTTT
NA	TRBJ2-5	NA	TRBV19	CASSIGGTAMETQYF	TGTGCCAGTAGTATCGGAGGGACAGCGATGGAGACCCAGTACTTC
NA	TRBJ2-6	once	TRBV18	CASSPQSSGANVLTF	TGTGCCAGCTCACCACAGAGCTCTGGGGCCAACGTCCTGACTTTC
TRBD1	TRBJ1-5	NA	TRBV6-5	CASSRTGGNQPQHF	TGTGCCAGCAGTAGAACAGGGGGCAATCAGCCCCAGCATTTT